These 18 T cell receptor beta chains originate from one sample sequenced in a study of cytotoxic CD8 clonotypes in ibrutinib-treated CLL. The method was immunoSEQ multiplex PCR; TCRdb's version includes in-frame clones alone and lacks a portion of them. The data show a few hundred thousand clones, 70% seen once. The sample consisted of PBMCs, taken after 24 months of ibrutinib treatment. Receptors were obtained from a human donor with chronic lymphocytic leukemia.

The rearrangement links TRBV7-9 to TRBJ1-5; no clear D gene. The CDR3 spans 17 residues. Germline lookup yields CDR1 SEHNR and CDR2 FQNEAQ (reference sequence). The ends were cut back, 2 bases at V and 3 bases at J, with 17 bases in the middle. The CDR3 sequence is CASSLFTGVGINQPQHF. CDR3 nucleotides: TGTGCCAGCAGCTTATTTACTGGGGTAGGGATCAATCAGCCCCAGCATTTT. Filled out from reference TRBV7-9 and TRBJ1-5, the complete variable domain reads DTGVSQNPRHKITKRGQNVTFRCDPISEHNRLYWYRQTLGQGPEFLTYFQNEAQLEKSRLLSDRFSAERPKGSFSTLEIQRTEQGDSAMYLCASSLFTGVGINQPQHFGDGTRLSIL.

In this sample, this clone turned up many times. The V gene is TRBV4-1, the J gene TRBJ2-5; no clear D gene. Looked up from germline, CDR1 is MGHRA and CDR2 is YSYEKL. There are 15 residues in the CDR3. Trimming removed 0 bases at V and 5 bases at J, with 13 bases between. CDR3 bases: TGCGCCAGCAGCCAAGACGTCGCGGCTTGGGAGACCCAGTACTTC. This codes for CASSQDVAAWETQYF.

V usage is TRBV7-9 and J usage is TRBJ2-7; D gene ambiguous. The CDR3 extends over 13 amino acids. CDR1 SEHNR and CDR2 FQNEAQ come from the germline V gene (reference sequence). V gave up 3 bases and J gave up 3 bases, with 9 bases separating them. The DNA of the CDR3 is TGTGCCAGCAGCTTGGGTGGGCTCTACGAGCAGTACTTC. Its protein is CASSLGGLYEQYF.

The chain combines TRBV7-8 with TRBJ2-3; 11 bases align to TRBD2. Germline CDR1 and CDR2: SGHVS and FQNEAQ. V gave up 5 bases and J gave up 2 bases; unmatched junction bases: 9. This CDR3 spans 17 amino acids. The chain's CDR3 is CASSLRGLAAFTDTQYF. Written as DNA, the CDR3 is TGTGCCAGCAGCCTAAGGGGACTAGCGGCCTTCACAGATACGCAGTATTTT.

This sequence joins TRBV9 and TRBJ1-2; TRBD1 agrees at 9 bases. CDR3 length: 16 amino acids. Per the germline V gene, CDR1 is SGDLS and CDR2 is YYNGEE. Trimming cost V 4 bases and J 4 bases; bases outside gene matches: 11. The CDR3 DNA reads as TGTGCCAGCAGCACTCAAGAGGGACAGGGAGGCTATGGCTACACCTTC. It yields the protein CASSTQEGQGGYGYTF.

This CDR3 is CASSPVRQYYGYTF. The CDR3 DNA is TGTGCCAGCAGCCCCGTCAGACAGTACTATGGCTACACCTTC. The rearrangement joins TRBV7-9 to TRBJ1-2, with D possibly being TRBD1 (5 bases). V was shortened by 5 bases and J by 3 bases, with 13 bases between the two germline ends. The CDR3 runs to 14 residues. CDR1 and CDR2 (germline): SEHNR, FQNEAQ (reference sequence).

The CDR3 coding sequence is TGTGCCAGCTCACCGCTAGCGGGAGACAACAATGAGCAGTTCTTC. Translation gives CASSPLAGDNNEQFF. The V gene is TRBV18, the J gene TRBJ2-1; 10 bases are shared with TRBD2. The CDR3 runs 15 residues. V trimming: 3 bases; J trimming: 5 bases; junction bases outside the gene matches: 4. In germline, CDR1 is KGHSH, CDR2 LQKENI.

This sequence joins TRBV27 and TRBJ2-7; D possibly matches TRBD1 or TRBD2 (5 bases each). Deletions cut 6 bases from V and 2 bases from J, with 20 bases between. The germline gives CDR1 MNHEY, CDR2 SMNVEV (reference sequence). The CDR3 loop spans 16 amino acids. The CDR3, as DNA: TGTGCCAGCAGCTCCCCGGCGAAGGGGACGCCCTACGAGCAGTACTTC. Its protein is CASSSPAKGTPYEQYF.

This chain links TRBV30 with TRBJ2-2; 7 nucleotides match TRBD2. Germline V gives CDR1 GTSNPN, CDR2 SVGIG (reference sequence). The CDR3 sequence is 14 residues long. J lost 8 bases, V lost 4 bases, and 10 bases had no gene match. The CDR3 DNA reads as TGTGCCTGGATAGCGGGTGGCTTTTGGGGGGAGCTGTTTTTT. Its protein is CAWIAGGFWGELFF.

This sequence joins TRBV4-2 and TRBJ2-7; 7 nucleotides align to TRBD1. This CDR3 region has 18 residues. Germline V gene lookup returns CDR1 LGHNA and CDR2 YNFKEQ. V shed 0 bases, J shed 0 bases, and the junction held 11 bases outside the gene matches. The CDR3 spells CASSQDAQGTLVSYEQYF. As DNA, the CDR3 is TGTGCCAGCAGCCAAGATGCACAGGGGACCCTCGTCTCCTACGAGCAGTACTTC.

This clone was seen more than once but under ten times. The rearrangement links TRBV25-1 to TRBJ1-5; D might be TRBD1 (5 bases). The CDR3 is 14 residues long. V lost 3 bases and J lost 11, with 17 bases in between. Germline loops: CDR1 MGHDK, CDR2 SYGVNS. The chain's CDR3 is CASSDEGLSTTQHF. The DNA for the CDR3 is TGTGCCAGCAGTGATGAGGGACTGTCCACCACCCAGCATTTT.

This chain uses TRBV27 with TRBJ2-1; D uncertain. The CDR3 runs to 13 residues. V lost 4 bases and J lost 4, with 8 bases in between. Germline V gene data show CDR1 as MNHEY and CDR2 as SMNVEV (reference sequence). CDR3 nucleotides: TGTGCCAGCAGTTCCCCCTTTTACAATGAGCAGTTCTTC. It is translated as CASSSPFYNEQFF.

The V gene is TRBV9, the J gene TRBJ2-1; D possibly corresponds to TRBD2 (5 bases). The CDR3 is made up of 12 amino acids. CDR1 is SGDLS, CDR2 YYNGEE, per germline. V lost 4 bases to trimming and J lost 8 bases, with 10 bases between them. This chain's CDR3 is CASSTRGDEQFF. CDR3 nucleotide sequence: TGTGCCAGCAGCACTAGAGGTGATGAGCAGTTCTTC. The full variable domain, with the rest looked up from reference TRBV9 and TRBJ2-1, is DSGVTQTPKHLITATGQRVTLRCSPRSGDLSVYWYQQSLDQGLQFLIQYYNGEERAKGNILERFSAQQFPDLHSELNLSSLELGDSALYFCASSTRGDEQFFGPGTRLTVL.

The genes are TRBV9 and TRBJ1-5; no clear D. The CDR3 loop spans 14 amino acids. Deletions cut 0 bases from V and 3 bases from J, with 7 bases between. Per the germline V gene, CDR1 is SGDLS and CDR2 is YYNGEE. CDR3 sequence reads: CASSVGGANQPQHF. The CDR3 nucleotides are TGTGCCAGCAGCGTAGGGGGAGCCAATCAGCCCCAGCATTTT.

The genes are TRBV27 and TRBJ2-7; 9 bases line up with TRBD2. Per the germline V gene, CDR1 is MNHEY and CDR2 is SMNVEV (reference sequence). The CDR3 totals 15 residues. The ends lost 6 bases at V and 2 bases at J; junction bases unmatched: 8. In DNA, the CDR3 is TGTGCCAGCAGCCGTAGCGGGAGTCCCACCTACGAGCAGTACTTC. This encodes CASSRSGSPTYEQYF.

This rearrangement joins TRBV7-2 to TRBJ2-7; unclear D gene. CDR3 length equals 16 residues. The germline V and J ends were trimmed by 1 base and 6 bases, with 19 bases remaining between them. The V gene's germline CDR1 is SGHTA and CDR2 FQGNSA. CDR3 region: CASSLGFGPLDREQYF. DNA of the CDR3: TGTGCCAGCAGCTTAGGATTTGGACCGCTAGACCGCGAGCAGTACTTC. Variable domain in full (rest from reference TRBV7-2 and TRBJ2-7): GAGVSQSPSNKVTEKGKDVELRCDPISGHTALYWYRQSLGQGLEFLIYFQGNSAPDKSGLPSDRFSAERTGGSVSTLTIQRTQQEDSAVYLCASSLGFGPLDREQYFGPGTRLTVT.

The DNA for the CDR3 is TGTGCCACCCAGGGACAGGGTAATGAAAAACTGTTTTTT. Protein: CATQGQGNEKLFF. The chain has TRBV19 and TRBJ1-4; 9 nucleotides agree with TRBD1. The CDR3 contains 13 residues. The germline CDR1 and CDR2 sequences are LNHDA and SQIVND (reference sequence). After removal of 10 bases from V and 4 bases from J, the junction contained 4 bases not matched to a gene.

The chain couples TRBV5-1 to TRBJ2-1; 8 bases map to TRBD2. CDR1 is SGHRS, CDR2 YFSETQ, per germline. This CDR3 comprises 16 residues. The V and J ends lost 4 bases and 8 bases, in that order; junction bases with no gene match: 14. CDR3 DNA: TGCGCCAGCAGCCCTACCCCAGCGGGAGATGGCGATGAGCAGTTCTTC. Protein: CASSPTPAGDGDEQFF. The full variable domain, its missing parts supplied by reference TRBV5-1 and TRBJ2-1, is KAGVTQTPRYLIKTRGQQVTLSCSPISGHRSVSWYQQTPGQGLQFLFEYFSETQRNKGNFPGRFSGRQFSNSRSEMNVSTLELGDSALYLCASSPTPAGDGDEQFFGPGTRLTVL.